This T cell receptor (beta chain) was sequenced in a study of blood T cell repertoires in COVID-19. Clones were sequenced by immunoSEQ multiplex PCR, and TCRdb holds only the in-frame ones, with some missing. The sample has some 350,000 clones; about 88% are singletons. The germline CDR1 and CDR2 sequences are SGHKS and YYEKEE (reference sequence). The CDR3 runs 17 residues. J lost 5 bases, V lost 5 bases, and 17 bases had no gene match. The sequence derives from a human donor in a cohort sampled during active COVID-19. This chain uses TRBV5-5 with TRBJ2-5; 8 nucleotides agree with TRBD1. The sample comprised peripheral blood. The CDR3 spells CASSLALGQASGETQYF. CDR3 in DNA: TGTGCCAGCAGTCTGGCGTTGGGACAGGCGAGTGGGGAGACCCAGTACTTC.